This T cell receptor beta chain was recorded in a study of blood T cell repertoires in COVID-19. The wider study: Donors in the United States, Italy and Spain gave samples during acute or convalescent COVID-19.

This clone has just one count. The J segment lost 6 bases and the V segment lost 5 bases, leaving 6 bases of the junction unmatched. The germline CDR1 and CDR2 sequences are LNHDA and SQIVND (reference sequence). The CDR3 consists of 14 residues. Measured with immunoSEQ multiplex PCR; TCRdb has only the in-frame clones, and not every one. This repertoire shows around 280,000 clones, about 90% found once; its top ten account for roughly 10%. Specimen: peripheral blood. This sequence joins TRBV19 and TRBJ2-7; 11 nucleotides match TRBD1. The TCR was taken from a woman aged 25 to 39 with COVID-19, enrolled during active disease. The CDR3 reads CASSPDGTGGEQYF. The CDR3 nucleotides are TGTGCCAGTAGTCCTGACGGGACAGGGGGCGAGCAGTACTTC. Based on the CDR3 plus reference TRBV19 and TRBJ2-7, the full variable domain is DGGITQSPKYLFRKEGQNVTLSCEQNLNHDAMYWYRQDPGQGLRLIYYSQIVNDFQKGDIAEGYSVSREKKESFPLTVTSAQKNPTAFYLCASSPDGTGGEQYFGPGTRLTVT.